This T cell receptor (beta chain) stems from a study of beta chain features in type 1 diabetes (dated by TCRdb to 2017 to 2018). For the study in its entirety: No differences in mean age, gender distribution, total cell number or subset yield were found between patients and healthy donors. In the study, TCRB repertoires of sorted circulating CD4+ T cell subsets from recently diagnosed type 1 diabetes patients were compared with those of matched healthy donors. A total of roughly 99,000,000 sorted cells were examined across all samples, and the number of cells per subset was strongly correlated with RNA yield. Whereas all 30 or so donors provided naive and central memory subsets, regulatory and stem cell-like memory subsets were isolated from just 8 patients and roughly 8 healthy donors. Results the study describes overall, beyond this receptor: Because cDNA rather than genomic DNA was sequenced, highly expressing activated cells could have been over-represented, although no difference in activation and CD3 levels was found between groups. PCR might favor shorter templates, but patient and control samples were amplified and corrected together, so any skew would affect both groups equally. At VDJ recombination sites, type 1 diabetes patients had fewer insertions and more deleted nucleotides, which implies abnormalities in thymic rearrangement. Because small numbers of individuals were included in the HLA sub-analyses, any influence of HLA type on TCRB rearrangement was left unresolved. In all four CD4+ subsets, TCRB CDR3 length was moderately but significantly shorter in type 1 diabetes patients. The naive, central memory and regulatory TCRB repertoires appeared to resemble one another more closely among patients than among healthy donors.

The High Capacity cDNA Reverse Transcription Kit was used to reverse transcribe all of the isolated RNA, meaning that expressed TCRB transcripts were what got sequenced. Deep immunoSEQ sequencing was applied to naive, central memory and regulatory T cell samples, giving an average of around 4 million total reads per sample. Sorted cells were lysed in RLT buffer, and RNA was extracted using DNase-treated RNeasy Micro or Mini kits according to cell number. To prevent cross-contamination, each cell subset was processed individually, whereas patient and healthy donor samples were processed jointly. The immunoSEQ multiplex PCR was used to amplify TCRB sequences from cDNA, generating 87-bp fragments that spanned the CDR3 region. The amplicons were sequenced using the Illumina HiSeq platform. For the original study's pipeline: PCR bias was computationally corrected using synthetic template baselines, reads within Hamming distance 2 were collapsed, and singletons that could not be merged were discarded. By aligning reads against IMGT, V, D and J genes, CDR3 length, and insertions or deletions at six rearrangement sites were assigned. Clonotype counts were normalized to sorted cell number within each subset before computing true diversity and Gini coefficients with the tcR R package. The overlap coefficient, calculated on TCRB nucleotide sequences, was used to quantify repertoire sharing. As a proxy for the pre-selection repertoire, out-of-frame TCRB sequences from naive cells were analyzed. TCRdb limited this immuneACCESS table to in-frame rearrangements with V and J called. A share of clones is missing; checked studies link under half to unresolved V genes, and the rest is unexplained. V, J and clone size are taken as reported in that table, and D and trimming were inferred from the DNA itself. The sample yields about 370,000 clones; around 16% were counted once. Roughly 0.019% of the sample lies in the top ten.

The CDR1 and CDR2 encoded by the germline V gene (reference sequence) are LNHDA and SQIVND. V is pruned by 6 bases and J by 4 bases, leaving 6 bases of the junction without a gene match. Counted from cysteine to phenylalanine, this CDR3 has 14 amino acids. Only the CDR3 DNA stays, 42 bases, in frame from base 1. Each donor gave one peripheral blood draw, around 100 mL on average, collected into heparinised tubes. A BD FACSAria II was used to sort naive, central memory, regulatory and stem cell-like memory CD4+ T cells with a panel that included CD45RO, CCR7, CD25, CD127, CD95 and CD27. Purity was above 95% for every sorted population. PBMCs were isolated immediately by Lymphoprep density gradient centrifugation and stained directly without culture. Samples were stained and sorted in pairs, with one healthy donor and one patient per experiment, so that batch effects were minimized. Note on this clone: Its antigen is not yet known. No base quality values were provided; no much bigger clone lies one nucleotide off.

The receptor chain draws on TRBV19 and TRBJ1-2; TRBD1 lines up with 9 middle nucleotides. Sequenced material: naive CD4+ T cells from blood. The cell subset or site label, read with the paper, signifies: true naive CD4+ T cells. The sequence was collected from a woman younger than 30 in good health. The CDR3 sequence is CASRFTGQGYGYTF. The bases read TGTGCCAGTAGATTTACGGGACAGGGCTATGGCTACACCTTC.